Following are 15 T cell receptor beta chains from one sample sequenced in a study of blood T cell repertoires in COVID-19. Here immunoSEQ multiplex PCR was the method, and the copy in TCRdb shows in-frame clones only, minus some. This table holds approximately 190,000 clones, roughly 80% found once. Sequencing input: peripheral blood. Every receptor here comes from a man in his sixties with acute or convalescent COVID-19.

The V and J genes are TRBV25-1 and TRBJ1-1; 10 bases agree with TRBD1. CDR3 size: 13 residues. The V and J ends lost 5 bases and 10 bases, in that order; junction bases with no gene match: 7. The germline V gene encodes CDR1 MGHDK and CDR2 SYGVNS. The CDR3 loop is CASSISRDRGAFF. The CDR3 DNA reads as TGTGCCAGCAGTATAAGCCGGGACAGGGGAGCTTTCTTT.

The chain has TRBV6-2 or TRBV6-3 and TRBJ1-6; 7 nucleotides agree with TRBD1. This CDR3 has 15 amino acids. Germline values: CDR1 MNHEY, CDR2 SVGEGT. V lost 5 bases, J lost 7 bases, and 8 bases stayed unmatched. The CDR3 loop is CASSPDRVRNSPLHF. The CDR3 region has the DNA TGTGCCAGCAGTCCAGACAGGGTGCGGAATTCACCCCTCCACTTT.

This CDR3 is CASRPGLAYQETQYF. For the CDR3, the DNA is TGTGCCAGCAGACCGGGACTAGCGTACCAAGAGACCCAGTACTTC. The V call is TRBV6-6, the J call TRBJ2-5; 10 nucleotides align to TRBD2. The CDR3 has 15 amino acids. Unmatched junction bases numbered 4, after V lost 6 bases and J lost 0 bases. Germline V CDR1 and CDR2: MNHNY, SVGAGI (reference sequence).

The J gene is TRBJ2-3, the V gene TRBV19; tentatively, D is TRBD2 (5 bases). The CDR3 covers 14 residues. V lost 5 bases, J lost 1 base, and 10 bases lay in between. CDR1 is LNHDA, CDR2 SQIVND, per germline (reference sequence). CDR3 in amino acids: CASSEGRGTDTQYF. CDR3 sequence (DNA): TGTGCCAGTAGTGAGGGCCGAGGCACAGATACGCAGTATTTT.

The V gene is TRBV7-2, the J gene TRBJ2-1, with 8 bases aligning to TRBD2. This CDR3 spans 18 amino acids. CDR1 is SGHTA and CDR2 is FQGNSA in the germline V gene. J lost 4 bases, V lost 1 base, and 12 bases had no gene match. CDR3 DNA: TGTGCCAGCAGCTTAGGCAGGGCGGGGGGAACCAATTACAATGAGCAGTTCTTC. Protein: CASSLGRAGGTNYNEQFF. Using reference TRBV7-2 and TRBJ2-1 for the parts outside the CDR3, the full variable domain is GAGVSQSPSNKVTEKGKDVELRCDPISGHTALYWYRQSLGQGLEFLIYFQGNSAPDKSGLPSDRFSAERTGGSVSTLTIQRTQQEDSAVYLCASSLGRAGGTNYNEQFFGPGTRLTVL.

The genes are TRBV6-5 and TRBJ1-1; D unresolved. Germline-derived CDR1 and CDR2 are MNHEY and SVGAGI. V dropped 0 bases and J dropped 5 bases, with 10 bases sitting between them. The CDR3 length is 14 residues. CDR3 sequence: CASSYSAGRTEAFF. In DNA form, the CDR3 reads TGTGCCAGCAGTTACTCGGCGGGGAGGACTGAAGCTTTCTTT.

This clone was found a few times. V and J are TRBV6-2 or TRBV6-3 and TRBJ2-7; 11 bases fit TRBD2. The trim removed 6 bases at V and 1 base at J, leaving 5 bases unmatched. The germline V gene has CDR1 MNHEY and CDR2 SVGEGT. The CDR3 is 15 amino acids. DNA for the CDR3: TGTGCCAGCAGCCAACTAGCGGGAGTTTCCTACGAGCAGTACTTC. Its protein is CASSQLAGVSYEQYF.

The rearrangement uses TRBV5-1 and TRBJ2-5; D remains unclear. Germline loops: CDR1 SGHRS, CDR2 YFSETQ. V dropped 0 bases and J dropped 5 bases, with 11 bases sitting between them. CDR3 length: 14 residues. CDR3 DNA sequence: TGCGCCAGCAGCTTGGCTGGGCTGGCGGAGACCCAGTACTTC. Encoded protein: CASSLAGLAETQYF.

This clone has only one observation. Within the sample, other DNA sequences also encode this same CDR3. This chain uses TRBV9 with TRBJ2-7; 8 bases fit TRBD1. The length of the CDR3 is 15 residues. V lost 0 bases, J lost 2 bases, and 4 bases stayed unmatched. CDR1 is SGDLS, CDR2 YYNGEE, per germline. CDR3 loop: CASSVGQGATYEQYF. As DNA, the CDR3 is TGTGCCAGCAGCGTAGGCCAGGGGGCTACCTACGAGCAGTACTTC.

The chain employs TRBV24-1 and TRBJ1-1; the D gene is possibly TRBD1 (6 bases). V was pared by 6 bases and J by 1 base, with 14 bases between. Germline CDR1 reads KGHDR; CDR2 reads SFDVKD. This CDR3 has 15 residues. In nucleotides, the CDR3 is TGTGCCACCAGTCGTACAGGGTCGCCGAACACTGAAGCTTTCTTT. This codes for CATSRTGSPNTEAFF.

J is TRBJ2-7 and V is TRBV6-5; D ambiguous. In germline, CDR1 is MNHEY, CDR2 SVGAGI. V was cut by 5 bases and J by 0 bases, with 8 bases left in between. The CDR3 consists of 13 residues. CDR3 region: CASSLDNSYEQYF. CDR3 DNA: TGTGCCAGCAGTCTTGACAACTCCTACGAGCAGTACTTC.

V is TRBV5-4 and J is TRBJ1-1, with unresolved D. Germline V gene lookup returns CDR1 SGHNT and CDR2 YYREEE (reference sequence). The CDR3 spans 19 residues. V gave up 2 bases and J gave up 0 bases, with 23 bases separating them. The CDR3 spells CASSLRPAGAGVLNTEAFF. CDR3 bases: TGTGCCAGCAGCTTACGCCCCGCTGGAGCCGGTGTTCTGAACACTGAAGCTTTCTTT.

The CDR3 DNA follows: TGTGCCAGCAGCTTCCCCCTAATGATCTCTGGAAACACCATATATTTT. Translated, it gives CASSFPLMISGNTIYF. The V call is TRBV7-9, the J call TRBJ1-3; unclear D gene. The CDR3 covers 16 residues. The V gene's germline CDR1 is SEHNR and CDR2 FQNEAQ (reference sequence). V dropped 3 bases and J dropped 0 bases, with 12 bases sitting between them. Full variable domain (missing parts from reference TRBV7-9 and TRBJ1-3): DTGVSQNPRHKITKRGQNVTFRCDPISEHNRLYWYRQTLGQGPEFLTYFQNEAQLEKSRLLSDRFSAERPKGSFSTLEIQRTEQGDSAMYLCASSFPLMISGNTIYFGEGSWLTVV.

In DNA form, the CDR3 reads TGCGCCAGCAGCCAAGGGGGGCGACAGAACTATGGCTACACCTTC. Translated: CASSQGGRQNYGYTF. The chain joins TRBV4-1 to TRBJ1-2; possible D gene TRBD1, 6 bases. Trimming took off 1 base at V and 2 bases at J, with 11 bases between the two ends. This CDR3 spans 15 amino acids. Looked up from germline, CDR1 is MGHRA and CDR2 is YSYEKL.

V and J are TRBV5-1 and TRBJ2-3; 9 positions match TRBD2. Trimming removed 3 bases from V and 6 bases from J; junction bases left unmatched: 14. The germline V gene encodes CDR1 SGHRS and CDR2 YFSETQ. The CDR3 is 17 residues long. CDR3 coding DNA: TGCGCCAGCAGCTGGACGTCAGCGGGGGGTCGGATGGATACGCAGTATTTT. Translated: CASSWTSAGGRMDTQYF.